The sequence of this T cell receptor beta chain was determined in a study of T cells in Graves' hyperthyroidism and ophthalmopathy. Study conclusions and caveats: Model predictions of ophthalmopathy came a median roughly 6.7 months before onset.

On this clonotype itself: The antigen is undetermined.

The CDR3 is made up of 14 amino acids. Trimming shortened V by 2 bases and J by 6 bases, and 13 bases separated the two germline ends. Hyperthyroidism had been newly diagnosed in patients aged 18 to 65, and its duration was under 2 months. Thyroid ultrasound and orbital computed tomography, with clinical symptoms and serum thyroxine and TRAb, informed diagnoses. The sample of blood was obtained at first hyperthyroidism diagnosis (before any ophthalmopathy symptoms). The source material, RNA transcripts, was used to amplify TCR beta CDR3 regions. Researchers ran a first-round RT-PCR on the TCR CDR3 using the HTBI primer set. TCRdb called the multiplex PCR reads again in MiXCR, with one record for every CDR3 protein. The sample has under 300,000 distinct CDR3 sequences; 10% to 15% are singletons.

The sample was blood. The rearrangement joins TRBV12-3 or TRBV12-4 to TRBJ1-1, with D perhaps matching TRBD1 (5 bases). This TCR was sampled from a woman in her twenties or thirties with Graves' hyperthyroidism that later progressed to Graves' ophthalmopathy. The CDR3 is CASSLRRGVAEAFF. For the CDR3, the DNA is TGTGCCAGCAGTTTAAGGAGGGGTGTGGCTGAAGCTTTCTTT.